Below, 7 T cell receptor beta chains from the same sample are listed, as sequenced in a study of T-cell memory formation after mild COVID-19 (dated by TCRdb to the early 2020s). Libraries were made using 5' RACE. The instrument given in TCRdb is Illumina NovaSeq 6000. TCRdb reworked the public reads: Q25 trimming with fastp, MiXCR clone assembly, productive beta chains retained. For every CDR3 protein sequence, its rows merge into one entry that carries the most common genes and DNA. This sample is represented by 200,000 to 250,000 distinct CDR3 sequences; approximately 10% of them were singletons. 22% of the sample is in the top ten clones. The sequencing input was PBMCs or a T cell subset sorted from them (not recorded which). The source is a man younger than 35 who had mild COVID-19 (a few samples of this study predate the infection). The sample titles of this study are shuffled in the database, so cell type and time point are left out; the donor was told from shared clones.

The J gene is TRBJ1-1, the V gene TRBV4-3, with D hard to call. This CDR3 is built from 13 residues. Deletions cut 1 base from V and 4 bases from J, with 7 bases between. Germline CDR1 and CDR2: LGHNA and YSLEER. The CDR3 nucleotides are TGCGCCAGCAGCCAAGGTATGGGCACTGAAGCTTTCTTT. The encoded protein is CASSQGMGTEAFF.

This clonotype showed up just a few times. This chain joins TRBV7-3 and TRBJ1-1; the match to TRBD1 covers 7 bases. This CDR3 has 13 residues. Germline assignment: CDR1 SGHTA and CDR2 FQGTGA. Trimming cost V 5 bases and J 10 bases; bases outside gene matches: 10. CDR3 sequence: CASSQLQGDLAFF. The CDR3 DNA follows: TGTGCCAGCAGCCAACTCCAGGGGGATCTAGCTTTCTTT.

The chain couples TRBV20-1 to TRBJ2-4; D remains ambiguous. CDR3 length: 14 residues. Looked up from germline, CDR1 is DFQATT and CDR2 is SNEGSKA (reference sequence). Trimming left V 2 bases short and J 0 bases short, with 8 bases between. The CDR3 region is CSARTQVAKNIQYF. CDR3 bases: TGCAGTGCTAGAACCCAGGTAGCCAAAAACATTCAGTACTTC.

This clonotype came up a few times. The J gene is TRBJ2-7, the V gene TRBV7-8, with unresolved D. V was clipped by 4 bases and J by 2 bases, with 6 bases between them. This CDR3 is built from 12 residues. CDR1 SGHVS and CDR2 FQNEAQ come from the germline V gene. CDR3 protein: CASSWRTYEQYF. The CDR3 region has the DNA TGTGCCAGCAGCTGGCGGACCTACGAGCAGTACTTC. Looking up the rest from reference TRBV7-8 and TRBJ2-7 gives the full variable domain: GAGVSQSPRYKVAKRGQDVALRCDPISGHVSLFWYQQALGQGPEFLTYFQNEAQLDKSGLPSDRFFAERPEGSVSTLKIQRTQQEDSAVYLCASSWRTYEQYFGPGTRLTVT.

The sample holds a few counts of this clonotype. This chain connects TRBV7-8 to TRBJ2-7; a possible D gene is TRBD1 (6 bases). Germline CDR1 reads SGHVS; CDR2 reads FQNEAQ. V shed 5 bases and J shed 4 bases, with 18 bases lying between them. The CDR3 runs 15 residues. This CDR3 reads CASSHGQSRPYEQYF. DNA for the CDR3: TGTGCCAGCAGCCATGGACAGTCTCGTCCATACGAGCAGTACTTC.

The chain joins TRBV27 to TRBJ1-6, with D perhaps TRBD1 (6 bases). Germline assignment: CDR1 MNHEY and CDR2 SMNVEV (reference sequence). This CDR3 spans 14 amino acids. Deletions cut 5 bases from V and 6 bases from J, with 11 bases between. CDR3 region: CASSTRGFNSPLHF. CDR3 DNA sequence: TGTGCCAGCAGTACCAGGGGCTTTAATTCACCCCTCCACTTT.

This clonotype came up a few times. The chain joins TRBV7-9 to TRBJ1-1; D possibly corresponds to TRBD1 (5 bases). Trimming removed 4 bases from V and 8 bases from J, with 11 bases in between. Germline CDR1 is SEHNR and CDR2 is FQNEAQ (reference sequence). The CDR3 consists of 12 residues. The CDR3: CASSSGAGEAFF. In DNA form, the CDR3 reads TGTGCCAGCAGCTCCGGGGCGGGAGAAGCTTTCTTT. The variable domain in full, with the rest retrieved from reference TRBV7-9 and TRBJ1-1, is DTGVSQNPRHKITKRGQNVTFRCDPISEHNRLYWYRQTLGQGPEFLTYFQNEAQLEKSRLLSDRFSAERPKGSFSTLEIQRTEQGDSAMYLCASSSGAGEAFFGQGTRLTVV.